This is a list of T cell receptor beta chains from one sample in a study. TCRdb passed the 5' RACE reads through MiXCR, listing each CDR3 protein once. The sample holds over 40,000 distinct CDR3 sequences, more than 20% seen once. Sequenced input: Tregs sorted from a lymph node. These receptors were taken from a female donor with breast cancer. Both conserved end residues are part of each CDR3. A D gene is named only where the DNA matches it firmly. Clone size is given for some rows only: seen once, a few or many times, or a class if the clone is expanded.

v_gene: TRBV5-1
j_gene: TRBJ2-1
abundance: NA
d_gene: NA
CDR3nt: TGCGCCAGCAGCTTGGGGGAATACAATGAGCAGTTCTTC
CDR3aa: CASSLGEYNEQFF

v_gene: TRBV5-5
j_gene: TRBJ2-2
abundance: medium-sized
d_gene: NA
CDR3nt: TGTGCCAGCAGCTTGGACACCGGGGAGCTGTTTTTT
CDR3aa: CASSLDTGELFF

v_gene: TRBV30
j_gene: TRBJ1-1
abundance: many
d_gene: TRBD1
CDR3nt: TGTGCCTGGAGTATGACAGGGGGCCTGGCTGAAGCTTTCTTT
CDR3aa: CAWSMTGGLAEAFF

v_gene: TRBV5-1
j_gene: TRBJ2-1
abundance: many
d_gene: TRBD1
CDR3nt: TGCGCCAGCCACCGGGGGACAGGGGGCAATGAGCAGTTCTTC
CDR3aa: CASHRGTGGNEQFF

v_gene: TRBV20-1
j_gene: TRBJ2-7
abundance: many
d_gene: NA
CDR3nt: TGCAGTGCTGGGGGGTCCTACGAGCAGTACTTC
CDR3aa: CSAGGSYEQYF

v_gene: TRBV12-3/TRBV12-4
j_gene: TRBJ2-3
abundance: NA
d_gene: TRBD2
CDR3nt: TGTGCCAGCAGTTCCAGGCTAGCGGGAATCACAGATACGCAGTATTTT
CDR3aa: CASSSRLAGITDTQYF

v_gene: TRBV4-1
j_gene: TRBJ2-1
abundance: NA
d_gene: TRBD2
CDR3nt: TGCGCCAGCAGCCACCCCGGACTAGCGGGGGGGCCGACCTACAATGAGCAGTTCTTC
CDR3aa: CASSHPGLAGGPTYNEQFF

v_gene: TRBV4-2
j_gene: TRBJ1-3
abundance: many
d_gene: NA
CDR3nt: TGTGCCAGCAGCCAAGGTCGGGGATCAGGAAACACCATATATTTT
CDR3aa: CASSQGRGSGNTIYF

v_gene: TRBV28
j_gene: TRBJ1-1
abundance: few
d_gene: NA
CDR3nt: TGTGCCAGCAGTGGACTCGCCAACACTGAAGCTTTCTTT
CDR3aa: CASSGLANTEAFF

v_gene: TRBV9
j_gene: TRBJ2-7
abundance: NA
d_gene: NA
CDR3nt: TGTGCCAGCAGCTCCTATGGGGGTTCCTACGAGCAGTACTTC
CDR3aa: CASSSYGGSYEQYF

v_gene: TRBV5-1
j_gene: TRBJ2-7
abundance: NA
d_gene: NA
CDR3nt: TGCGCCAGCAGTTTACGGGGAACGAGCTCCTACGAGCAGTACTTC
CDR3aa: CASSLRGTSSYEQYF

v_gene: TRBV27
j_gene: TRBJ2-6
abundance: many
d_gene: NA
CDR3nt: TGTGCCAGCAGCCCGTCCGGCCGGGCCCTCTCTGGGGCCAACGTCCTGACTTTC
CDR3aa: CASSPSGRALSGANVLTF

v_gene: TRBV10-3
j_gene: TRBJ2-7
abundance: NA
d_gene: TRBD2
CDR3nt: TGTGCCATCAGTGAGTCTCAGCGGGGAGGTTTAGCATCGTCCTACGAGCAGTACTTC
CDR3aa: CAISESQRGGLASSYEQYF

v_gene: TRBV7-8
j_gene: TRBJ2-1
abundance: few
d_gene: NA
CDR3nt: TGTGCCAGCAGGCGCTCCGGGACCACCTACAATGAGCAGTTCTTC
CDR3aa: CASRRSGTTYNEQFF

v_gene: TRBV29-1
j_gene: TRBJ2-3
abundance: NA
d_gene: NA
CDR3nt: TGCAGCGTTGTCGAAGTAGATACGCAGTATTTT
CDR3aa: CSVVEVDTQYF

v_gene: TRBV12-3/TRBV12-4
j_gene: TRBJ2-7
abundance: few
d_gene: TRBD2
CDR3nt: TGTGCCAGCACTACCCTAGCGGGAGGCCCCTACGAGCAGTACTTC
CDR3aa: CASTTLAGGPYEQYF

v_gene: TRBV7-3
j_gene: TRBJ2-7
abundance: NA
d_gene: NA
CDR3nt: TGTGCCAGCAGCTTAGGGGGATATGGCGAGCAGTACTTC
CDR3aa: CASSLGGYGEQYF

v_gene: TRBV5-1
j_gene: TRBJ2-3
abundance: few
d_gene: NA
CDR3nt: TGCACCGGCAGCTTGGATGGAGTCACAGATACGCAGTATTTT
CDR3aa: CTGSLDGVTDTQYF

v_gene: TRBV7-9
j_gene: TRBJ2-7
abundance: few
d_gene: NA
CDR3nt: TGTGCCAGCAGCTTCCGGGTCTCCTACGAGCAGTACTTC
CDR3aa: CASSFRVSYEQYF

v_gene: TRBV25-1
j_gene: TRBJ1-1
abundance: once
d_gene: NA
CDR3nt: TGTGCCAGCAGTGAATACCGGGGGCAAAACACTGAAGCTTTCTTT
CDR3aa: CASSEYRGQNTEAFF

v_gene: TRBV9
j_gene: TRBJ2-1
abundance: NA
d_gene: NA
CDR3nt: TGTGCCAGCAGCGTTTCGATCGGGGAAGGGAATGAGCAGTTCTTC
CDR3aa: CASSVSIGEGNEQFF

v_gene: TRBV7-9
j_gene: TRBJ2-5
abundance: NA
d_gene: NA
CDR3nt: TGTGCCAGCAGCTCCCCGGGTGACCGGTACTTC
CDR3aa: CASSSPGDRYF

v_gene: TRBV7-2
j_gene: TRBJ2-1
abundance: many
d_gene: NA
CDR3nt: TGTGCCAGCAGCTTAGAGGCTTCCTCCTACAATGAGCAGTTCTTC
CDR3aa: CASSLEASSYNEQFF

v_gene: TRBV6-1
j_gene: TRBJ2-5
abundance: many
d_gene: NA
CDR3nt: TGTGCCAGCAGTCCACCGGAGCGATCACGGGTCCAAGAGACCCAGTACTTC
CDR3aa: CASSPPERSRVQETQYF

v_gene: TRBV12-3/TRBV12-4
j_gene: TRBJ2-3
abundance: many
d_gene: NA
CDR3nt: TGTGCCAGCAAATGGGCGGCAGATACGCAGTATTTT
CDR3aa: CASKWAADTQYF

v_gene: TRBV10-1
j_gene: TRBJ2-3
abundance: NA
d_gene: NA
CDR3nt: TGCGCCAGCAGTGAAGGCCCGGGTCTTCAGCAGTATTTT
CDR3aa: CASSEGPGLQQYF

v_gene: TRBV25-1
j_gene: TRBJ2-5
abundance: NA
d_gene: NA
CDR3nt: TGTGCCAGCAGTGAACGGGGGTTTAGAGAGACCCAGTACTTC
CDR3aa: CASSERGFRETQYF

v_gene: TRBV4-1
j_gene: TRBJ1-2
abundance: many
d_gene: NA
CDR3nt: TGCGCCAGCAGCCAAGAGGCCATGAACTATGGCTACACCTTC
CDR3aa: CASSQEAMNYGYTF

v_gene: TRBV5-6
j_gene: TRBJ2-7
abundance: few
d_gene: TRBD1
CDR3nt: TGTGCCAGCACCTCGGGACAGGTTAATTCCTACGAGCAGTACTTC
CDR3aa: CASTSGQVNSYEQYF

v_gene: TRBV5-6
j_gene: TRBJ2-1
abundance: NA
d_gene: NA
CDR3nt: TGTGCCAGCAGCTTGGGACAGAGGGACCGCGGGTTCTTC
CDR3aa: CASSLGQRDRGFF

v_gene: TRBV9
j_gene: TRBJ2-7
abundance: NA
d_gene: TRBD2
CDR3nt: TGTGCCAGCAGCGTAGGGACGGGAGGGTCCTACTACGAGCAGTACTTC
CDR3aa: CASSVGTGGSYYEQYF

v_gene: TRBV28
j_gene: TRBJ2-1
abundance: NA
d_gene: NA
CDR3nt: TGTGCTAGCAGTTTAACCGGGGGTGGTGAGCAGCTCTTC
CDR3aa: CASSLTGGGEQLF

v_gene: TRBV20-1
j_gene: TRBJ2-2
abundance: NA
d_gene: TRBD2
CDR3nt: TGCAGTGCTCCCCTAGCGGGAGGTCCCACCGGGGAGCTGTTTTTT
CDR3aa: CSAPLAGGPTGELFF

v_gene: TRBV27
j_gene: TRBJ2-7
abundance: many
d_gene: NA
CDR3nt: TGTGCCAGCAGTTTATCGTGGTCAACCTCAGGTCTGGGCTACGAGCAGTACTTC
CDR3aa: CASSLSWSTSGLGYEQYF

v_gene: TRBV5-1
j_gene: TRBJ2-1
abundance: few
d_gene: TRBD2
CDR3nt: TGCGCCAGCAACCGGGAGGGCTCCTACAATGAGCAGTTCTTC
CDR3aa: CASNREGSYNEQFF

v_gene: TRBV27
j_gene: TRBJ2-1
abundance: few
d_gene: TRBD2
CDR3nt: TGTGCCAGCAGCCCTCCCCGGGCTAGCGGGAGGGCCAATGAGCAGTTCTTC
CDR3aa: CASSPPRASGRANEQFF

v_gene: TRBV24-1
j_gene: TRBJ2-1
abundance: many
d_gene: TRBD2
CDR3nt: TGTGCCACCAGTGAAATAGCGGGAGACAAGAATGAGCAGTTCTTC
CDR3aa: CATSEIAGDKNEQFF

v_gene: TRBV7-3
j_gene: TRBJ2-3
abundance: NA
d_gene: NA
CDR3nt: TGTACCAGCAGCGATCTCGGGTTCACAGATACGCAGTATTTT
CDR3aa: CTSSDLGFTDTQYF

v_gene: TRBV6-2/TRBV6-3
j_gene: TRBJ2-7
abundance: few
d_gene: NA
CDR3nt: TGTGCCAGCACCTTTAGATCGGATCCAAGAACCTACGAGCAGTACTTC
CDR3aa: CASTFRSDPRTYEQYF

v_gene: TRBV5-1
j_gene: TRBJ2-5
abundance: few
d_gene: TRBD2
CDR3nt: TGCGCCGGCAGCGTCAACAGAGCGGGAGAAGAGACCCAGTACTTC
CDR3aa: CAGSVNRAGEETQYF

v_gene: TRBV6-5
j_gene: TRBJ2-4
abundance: NA
d_gene: TRBD2
CDR3nt: TGTGCCAGCAGTCCGGGACTAGCGGGAGTATCTAACCAATTCGGGCTAGCCAAAAACATTCAGTACTTC
CDR3aa: CASSPGLAGVSNQFGLAKNIQYF

v_gene: TRBV12-3/TRBV12-4
j_gene: TRBJ2-7
abundance: many
d_gene: NA
CDR3nt: TGTGCCAGCAGTCCCATGCGGGACGAGCAGTACTTC
CDR3aa: CASSPMRDEQYF

v_gene: TRBV7-9
j_gene: TRBJ1-1
abundance: many
d_gene: NA
CDR3nt: TGTGCCAGCAGCTTAGTGGGTCGACAGGTTTTAGCTTTCTTT
CDR3aa: CASSLVGRQVLAFF

v_gene: TRBV7-9
j_gene: TRBJ2-1
abundance: few
d_gene: TRBD2
CDR3nt: TGTGCCAGCAGCGTATCCGGGACTAGCGCCAATGAGCAGTTCTTC
CDR3aa: CASSVSGTSANEQFF

v_gene: TRBV7-2
j_gene: TRBJ1-3
abundance: NA
d_gene: NA
CDR3nt: TGTTCCAGCAGTCCTTGGACCTTCTCTGGAAACACCATATATTTT
CDR3aa: CSSSPWTFSGNTIYF